The clone carrying this TCR beta chain was counted at least ten times. The sample comes from a study of T cells after yellow fever vaccination. By 5'RACE template switching, TCR cDNA was produced, with a universal primer site and UMIs added in the process. TCRdb reanalysed the 5' RACE reads using MiXCR and keeps one entry per CDR3 protein. The repertoire has about 45,000 distinct CDR3 sequences, 6.5% to 8.5% of them found once; the top ten carry about 15%. From germline, CDR1 is MNHEY and CDR2 SVGAGI. V was cut by 4 bases and J by 6 bases, with 5 bases left in between. The CDR3 loop spans 11 amino acids. General study findings and limits: Repertoires sorted by FACS could include abundant clonotypes that are contaminants from the bulk population. Most clones from primary vaccination were detected again post-booster (just under 97% CD4, about 88% CD8).

The V and J genes are TRBV6-5 and TRBJ2-3; D remains unclear. The source of this sequence is a man aged 25-40 years who received the YFV17D yellow fever vaccine. This specimen consisted of CD8+ T cells not binding an NS4B(214-222) dextramer, sorted from PBMCs, obtained 45 days after the yellow fever booster vaccination. The CDR3 DNA reads TGTGCCAGCAGTTCCCAGGATACGCAGTATTTT. Translating it yields CASSSQDTQYF.